The source of this T cell receptor (beta chain) is a study of blood T cell repertoires in COVID-19. In the study overall: In each case, the material was cDNA or gDNA derived from T cells, B-cell-depleted T cells, or PBMCs.

Germline V CDR1 and CDR2: SNHLY, FYNNEI. This CDR3 has 14 residues. V gave up 7 bases and J gave up 3 bases; unmatched junction bases: 8. Produced via immunoSEQ multiplex PCR; TCRdb's table is partial and in-frame only. The repertoire consists of 90,000 to 150,000 clones, with less than 90% occurring once and the leading ten covering about 11%. This TCR was recovered from a man older than 75 with acute or convalescent COVID-19. Sequencing used peripheral blood. The chain links TRBV2 to TRBJ1-1, with 7 nucleotides matching TRBD1. The DNA for the CDR3 is TGTGCCAGCAACCAACAGGGGACCTACACTGAAGCTTTCTTT. Amino acids: CASNQQGTYTEAFF.